This TCR beta chain was obtained from a study of identical twins. In regard to this clonotype: Antigen: not known.

A universal primer site came from template switching; cDNA carried unique molecular identifiers. Each CDR3 protein is one row after TCRdb ran MiXCR on the 5' RACE reads. In the table there are 280,000 or so distinct CDR3 sequences, 6.5% to 9.5% of which are singletons. Every one of the donors was a healthy Caucasian. Study results and caveats: Without tracking the same donors, conclusions rested on cross-sectional statistical analysis.

Unmatched junction bases numbered 6, after V lost 1 base and J lost 7 bases. The CDR3 covers 14 residues. CDR1 is LGHDT, CDR2 YNNKEL, per germline (reference sequence). The sample also formed part of further work on yellow fever vaccine responses in identical twins.

This TCR derives from a woman in her late teens or twenties in good health. This rearrangement joins TRBV3-1 to TRBJ1-2, with 7 bases aligning to TRBD1. Specimen: memory (CD45RO+) T cells sorted from blood. CDR3 residues: CASSQGPNRGGYTF. DNA of the CDR3: TGTGCCAGCAGCCAAGGACCCAACAGGGGTGGCTACACCTTC.